This record looks at one T cell receptor beta chain sequence and its context. TCRdb's copy holds only in-frame clones and misses some; the assay was immunoSEQ multiplex PCR. The repertoire holds some 190,000 clones, with approximately 86% as singletons. The data belong to a study of blood T cell repertoires in COVID-19. The wider study: Sample material is recorded as cDNA or gDNA derived from T cells, B-cell-depleted T cells, or PBMCs.

This CDR3 region has 15 residues. Trimming removed 4 bases from V and 8 bases from J, with 17 bases in between. CDR1 and CDR2 (germline): LGHNA, YSLEER. The V gene is TRBV4-3, the J gene TRBJ1-4; D is uncertain. The clonotype originates from a woman in her forties in a cohort exposed to, infected with or recovered from COVID-19 (not recorded which). Sequenced: PBMCs or T cells enriched from blood (not recorded which). The CDR3 region is CASSRGVEAREKLFF. DNA for the CDR3: TGCGCCAGCAGCCGGGGAGTGGAGGCTCGCGAAAAACTGTTTTTT.